Below are 17 T cell receptor beta chains sequenced from a single sample in a study of T cell responses to AZD1222 COVID-19 vaccine. Assay: immunoSEQ multiplex PCR; the TCRdb copy retains only in-frame clones and omits some. Of roughly 170,000 clones detected, 90% appear once; the ten largest clones hold approximately 3%. This sample comprised peripheral blood, obtained on day 0 of AZD1222 vaccination. Receptor source: an adult in good health.

J is TRBJ2-7 and V is TRBV6-2 or TRBV6-3; 12 positions match TRBD2. Germline CDR1 reads MNHEY; CDR2 reads SVGEGT. The CDR3 runs 15 residues. V lost 4 bases, J lost 2 bases, and 3 bases stayed unmatched. CDR3 region: CASSFPSGGAYEQYF. CDR3 nucleotides: TGTGCCAGCAGTTTCCCTAGCGGGGGGGCCTACGAGCAGTACTTC.

J is TRBJ1-2 and V is TRBV7-9; D is unclear. The germline CDR1 and CDR2 sequences are SEHNR and FQNEAQ (reference sequence). This CDR3 region has 15 residues. With 5 bases removed from V and 0 bases from J, the gap between germline ends came to 13 bases. This chain's CDR3 is CASSPHSGANYGYTF. The DNA of the CDR3 is TGTGCCAGCAGCCCGCACAGCGGTGCTAACTATGGCTACACCTTC.

The chain employs TRBV5-4 and TRBJ2-4; D gene uncertain. This CDR3 is 15 amino acids long. CDR1 SGHNT and CDR2 YYREEE come from the germline V gene (reference sequence). Trimming stripped 1 base from V and 2 bases from J, with 10 bases between. The CDR3 protein is CASSLTASSKNIQYF. CDR3 coding DNA: TGTGCCAGCAGCTTGACGGCATCTTCCAAAAACATTCAGTACTTC.

V gene TRBV29-1 combines with J gene TRBJ1-6; D not certain. The V gene's germline CDR1 is SQVTM and CDR2 ANQGSEA. V was cut by 4 bases and J by 4 bases, with 8 bases left in between. There are 13 residues in the CDR3. CDR3 region: CSVGEGYNSPLHF. The CDR3 DNA reads as TGCAGCGTTGGAGAGGGTTATAATTCACCCCTCCACTTT. The full variable domain, its missing parts supplied by reference TRBV29-1 and TRBJ1-6, is SAVISQKPSRDICQRGTSLTIQCQVDSQVTMMFWYRQQPGQSLTLIATANQGSEATYESGFVIDKFPISRPNLTFSTLTVSNMSPEDSSIYLCSVGEGYNSPLHFGNGTRLTVT.

The J gene is TRBJ1-2, the V gene TRBV5-6; perhaps TRBD1 as D (5 bases). Germline values: CDR1 SGHDT, CDR2 YYEEEE. The CDR3 runs to 16 residues. The V and J ends lost 4 bases and 0 bases respectively, with 16 bases between them. The CDR3 here is CASSRPMGRANYGYTF. The CDR3 DNA reads as TGTGCCAGCAGCCGCCCTATGGGCAGGGCTAACTATGGCTACACCTTC.

The J gene is TRBJ1-2, the V gene TRBV27, with a weak D call TRBD1 (6 bases). Trimming took 2 bases from V and 8 from J, leaving 15 bases between them. Looked up from germline, CDR1 is MNHEY and CDR2 is SMNVEV (reference sequence). The CDR3 contains 14 residues. Written as DNA, the CDR3 is TGTGCCAGCAGTTTAATTCAGGGCGGGGGCGGCTACACCTTC. As protein: CASSLIQGGGGYTF.

The chain joins TRBV5-1 to TRBJ1-6; D not certain. The CDR3 is made up of 15 amino acids. Germline CDR1 SGHRS, CDR2 YFSETQ. Trimming shortened V by 4 bases and J by 0 bases, and 8 bases separated the two germline ends. CDR3 sequence reads: CASSGSSSYNSPLHF. CDR3 DNA: TGCGCCAGCAGCGGGTCCAGCTCCTATAATTCACCCCTCCACTTT.

This rearrangement joins TRBV4-3 to TRBJ2-1, with TRBD2 as a possible D gene (6 bases). From germline, CDR1 is LGHNA and CDR2 YSLEER. This CDR3 is built from 16 residues. The V gene lost 2 bases and the J gene lost 2 bases, with 13 bases spanning the gap. For the CDR3, the DNA is TGCGCCAGCAGCCAACACTCCGGGACTGCCTACAATGAGCAGTTCTTC. Translation gives CASSQHSGTAYNEQFF.

On this clone itself: An end of the junction does not agree with germline; a read error may underlie this. This chain links TRBV7-7 with TRBJ2-5; 15 bases map to TRBD2. The CDR3 is 18 amino acids. The germline CDR1 and CDR2 sequences are SSHAT and FNYEAQ (reference sequence). In DNA, the CDR3 is TGTGCTAGCAGCTTAGCAATGGGGACTAGCGGGGGGCAAGAGACCCAGTACTTC. It is translated as CASSLAMGTSGGQETQYF. The whole variable domain, remainder taken from reference TRBV7-7 and TRBJ2-5, is GAGVSQSPRYKVTKRGQDVTLRCDPISSHATLYWYQQALGQGPEFLTYFNYEAQPDKSGLPSDRFSAERPEGSISTLTIQRTEQRDSAMYRCASSLAMGTSGGQETQYFGPGTRLLVL.

The chain combines TRBV9 with TRBJ1-1; D possibly corresponds to TRBD1 (6 bases). Germline lookup yields CDR1 SGDLS and CDR2 YYNGEE. The CDR3 has 14 amino acids. V lost 0 bases and J lost 5, with 11 bases in between. CDR3 DNA: TGTGCCAGCAGCGTAGGTTCGGGGGCGACTGAAGCTTTCTTT. This sequence encodes CASSVGSGATEAFF.

The chain has TRBV9 and TRBJ1-3; weak D call: TRBD1 (6 bases). CDR1 and CDR2 from the germline V gene are SGDLS and YYNGEE. V was clipped by 0 bases and J by 4 bases, with 11 bases between them. This CDR3 contains 15 residues. The CDR3 sequence: CASSVDRGTGNTIYF. The CDR3 DNA reads TGTGCCAGCAGCGTAGACCGAGGGACAGGAAACACCATATATTTT.

The V and J genes are TRBV6-5 and TRBJ2-5, with 10 bases identical to TRBD1. CDR1 is MNHEY, CDR2 SVGAGI, per germline. There are 15 residues in the CDR3. The V and J ends lost 2 bases and 2 bases, in that order; junction bases with no gene match: 2. The chain's CDR3 is CASSYRGQGQETQYF. The CDR3 DNA sequence: TGTGCCAGCAGTTACAGGGGACAGGGGCAAGAGACCCAGTACTTC.

The J gene is TRBJ2-1, the V gene TRBV6-5, with a possible D match to TRBD1 (5 bases). This CDR3 spans 12 amino acids. V was pared by 6 bases and J by 6 bases, with 9 bases between. Germline V gene data show CDR1 as MNHEY and CDR2 as SVGAGI. The CDR3 DNA follows: TGTGCCAGCAGCAGACAGAGCAATGAGCAGTTCTTC. It codes for CASSRQSNEQFF.

The chain employs TRBV19 and TRBJ1-3; the match to TRBD1 covers 7 bases. CDR3 length: 14 residues. CDR1 is LNHDA and CDR2 is SQIVND in the germline V gene (reference sequence). The V segment lost 9 bases and the J segment 3 bases; nucleotides outside the gene matches: 8. CDR3 nucleotides: TGTGCCAGCCGAAGGGGGCGAAATGGAAACACCATATATTTT. This codes for CASRRGRNGNTIYF.

This clone showed up just once. The chain links TRBV11-2 to TRBJ1-2; no clear D gene. The CDR3 is 14 residues long. CDR1 is SGHAT and CDR2 is FQNNGV in the germline V gene. The ends were cut back, 1 base at V and 7 bases at J, with 13 bases in the middle. CDR3 sequence (DNA): TGTGCCAGCAGCTTAGTTGTGGGCAGGAGTGGCTACACCTTC. It codes for CASSLVVGRSGYTF. Combining the CDR3 with reference TRBV11-2 and TRBJ1-2 gives the whole variable domain EAGVAQSPRYKIIEKRQSVAFWCNPISGHATLYWYQQILGQGPKLLIQFQNNGVVDDSQLPKDRFSAERLKGVDSTLKIQPAKLEDSAVYLCASSLVVGRSGYTFGSGTRLTVV.

The chain uses TRBV5-1 and TRBJ1-2; 12 nucleotides align to TRBD1. The trim removed 0 bases at V and 4 bases at J, leaving 10 bases unmatched. The CDR3 covers 18 residues. Germline assignment: CDR1 SGHRS and CDR2 YFSETQ. As DNA, the CDR3 is TGCGCCAGCAGCTTGGCCGGGACAGGGGGCATCGGGAGCTATGGCTACACCTTC. It translates to CASSLAGTGGIGSYGYTF.

The V call is TRBV4-3, the J call TRBJ1-5; maybe TRBD1 (5 bases). Germline-derived CDR1 and CDR2 are LGHNA and YSLEER. This CDR3 region has 15 residues. V was cut by 0 bases and J by 6 bases, with 12 bases left in between. The CDR3 loop is CASSQDRQGRQPQHF. DNA of the CDR3: TGCGCCAGCAGCCAAGATCGGCAGGGACGTCAGCCCCAGCATTTT.